A selection of T cell receptor beta chains follows, all from one sample in a study of blood T cell repertoires in COVID-19. The assay was immunoSEQ multiplex PCR, and TCRdb's table has in-frame clones only and misses some. The data contain around 200,000 clones, 85% to 90% of them seen just once; the ten biggest clones take up around 1.6%. Sample: peripheral blood. The origin of the receptors is a man between 18 and 29 years old with active or convalescent COVID-19. Each CDR3 is given without its conserved first and last residue.

v_call	cdr3_aa
TRBV30	AWSVSYRDRDTEAF
TRBV5-1	ASSLSGSESTEAF
TRBV7-2	ASSVGERGYTGELF
TRBV5-5	ASSLAGGAGELF
TRBV3-1/TRBV3-2	ASSHSAGSAYNEQF
TRBV3-1/TRBV3-2	ASSREGGRETQY
TRBV29-1	SVEAGGRDTEAF
TRBV14	ASSQANQPQH
TRBV4-3	ASSQDDRGTGELF
TRBV5-1	ASSLTGTGVVGAGNTIY
TRBV7-2	ASSLSGGTKNIQY
TRBV5-5	ASSLGLPGGETQY
TRBV7-2	ASSLASEQF
TRBV5-4	ASSLDPGQGFSEQY
TRBV11-2	ASSESGTRRSDTQY
TRBV27	ASGSGLLNEQF
TRBV4-1	ASSHYVRTGIQPQH
TRBV5-1	ASSLEDNQETQY
TRBV7-7	ASSLGQNNEQF
TRBV2	ASSEVTSSTYEQY
TRBV3-1/TRBV3-2	ASSQDGTSGSIDTQY
TRBV6-2/TRBV6-3	ASSYAGKYEQY
TRBV2	ASSGTVNQPQH
TRBV5-4	ASSVDIQETQY
TRBV4-1	ASSQDYLGPTDTQY
TRBV28	ASSPRRGQAF
TRBV4-1	ASSPGGATTYEQY
TRBV10-3	ATVGGMGGNEQF
TRBV6-2/TRBV6-3	ASSYGDRGRPYEQY
TRBV10-3	AISAYKAGVNTGELF
TRBV7-9	ASSSGTATGYT
TRBV7-3	ASSLSGGLNNEQF
TRBV10-3	AISLNGGSHTGELF
TRBV5-1	ASSSGLAGGWNTDTQY
TRBV11-2	ASSHPRDSSGGKF
TRBV19	ASTDRGLEQPQH
TRBV19	ASSRTENTEAF
TRBV11-2	ASSLWVGGKLNEKLF